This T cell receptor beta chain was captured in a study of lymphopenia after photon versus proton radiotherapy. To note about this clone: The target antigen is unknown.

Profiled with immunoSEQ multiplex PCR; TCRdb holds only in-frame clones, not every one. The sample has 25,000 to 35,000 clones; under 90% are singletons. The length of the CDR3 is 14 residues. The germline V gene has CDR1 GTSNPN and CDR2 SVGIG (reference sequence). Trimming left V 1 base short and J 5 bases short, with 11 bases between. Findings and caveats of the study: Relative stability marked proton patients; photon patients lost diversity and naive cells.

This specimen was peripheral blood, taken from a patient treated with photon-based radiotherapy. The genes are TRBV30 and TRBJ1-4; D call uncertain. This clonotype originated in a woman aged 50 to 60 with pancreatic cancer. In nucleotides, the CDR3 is TGTGCCTGGAGTGACCGGGCCCAAAATGAAAAACTGTTTTTT. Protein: CAWSDRAQNEKLFF.